The clone carrying this T cell receptor beta chain came up once. Its antigen is not identified. This entry comes from a study of beta chain features in type 1 diabetes. Study-wide results and limits: Shortening that was moderate but significant affected the TCRB CDR3s of Type 1 diabetes patients in all four CD4+ subsets.

Reverse transcription of all isolated RNA meant that expressed TCRB transcripts were sequenced. TCRdb's copy holds only in-frame clones and misses some; the assay was immunoSEQ multiplex PCR. This sample has roughly 260,000 clones, with under 13% found just once. The sample comprised naive CD4+ T cells from blood. This TCR came from a man under 40 with type 1 diabetes.

Written as DNA, the CDR3 is TGTGCCAGCAGTTACAACGGGGTGATGAACACTGAAGCTTTCTTT. Its protein product is CASSYNGVMNTEAFF. V is TRBV6-5 and J is TRBJ1-1; the D is unclear. V lost 2 bases, J lost 0 bases, and 10 bases lay in between. This CDR3 contains 15 residues. CDR1 and CDR2 (germline): MNHEY, SVGAGI.